A single sample is the source of the 2 T cell receptor beta chains below, sequenced in a study of regulatory T cells in long-lasting Graves disease. Relying on iRepertoire HTBI primers and Arm-PCR of CDR3 regions, the team built TCR beta libraries. TCRdb reanalysed the multiplex PCR reads using MiXCR and keeps one entry per CDR3 protein. The sample has some 330,000 distinct CDR3 sequences, roughly 25% seen once. Time point in this sample: persistent/refractory GD, antithyroid drugs over 5 years with positive TRAb. Construction of the TCR library relied on RNA isolated from PBMCs. The sample was peripheral blood mononuclear cells (PBMCs), taken when the disease was refractory, from a patient treated with antithyroid drugs. The origin of the receptors is a woman aged 35 to 49 with Graves disease.

This clonotype was seen only a few times. The rearrangement links TRBV19 to TRBJ1-3; D is unclear. The CDR3 extends over 13 amino acids. CDR1 is LNHDA and CDR2 is SQIVND in the germline V gene (reference sequence). V was shortened by 6 bases and J by 2 bases, with 8 bases between the two germline ends. CDR3 DNA: TGTGCCAGTAGATGGTTAGCTGGAAACACCATATATTTT. Translated, it gives CASRWLAGNTIYF.

This clonotype has at least ten counts. The V gene is TRBV6-5, the J gene TRBJ2-4, with 7 bases identical to TRBD1. Trimming cost V 0 bases and J 8 bases; bases outside gene matches: 7. This CDR3 has 15 residues. The germline V gene encodes CDR1 MNHEY and CDR2 SVGAGI. The DNA for the CDR3 is TGTGCCAGCAGTTACTCCGGGACAGCTTTAGACATTCAGTACTTC. Protein product: CASSYSGTALDIQYF.